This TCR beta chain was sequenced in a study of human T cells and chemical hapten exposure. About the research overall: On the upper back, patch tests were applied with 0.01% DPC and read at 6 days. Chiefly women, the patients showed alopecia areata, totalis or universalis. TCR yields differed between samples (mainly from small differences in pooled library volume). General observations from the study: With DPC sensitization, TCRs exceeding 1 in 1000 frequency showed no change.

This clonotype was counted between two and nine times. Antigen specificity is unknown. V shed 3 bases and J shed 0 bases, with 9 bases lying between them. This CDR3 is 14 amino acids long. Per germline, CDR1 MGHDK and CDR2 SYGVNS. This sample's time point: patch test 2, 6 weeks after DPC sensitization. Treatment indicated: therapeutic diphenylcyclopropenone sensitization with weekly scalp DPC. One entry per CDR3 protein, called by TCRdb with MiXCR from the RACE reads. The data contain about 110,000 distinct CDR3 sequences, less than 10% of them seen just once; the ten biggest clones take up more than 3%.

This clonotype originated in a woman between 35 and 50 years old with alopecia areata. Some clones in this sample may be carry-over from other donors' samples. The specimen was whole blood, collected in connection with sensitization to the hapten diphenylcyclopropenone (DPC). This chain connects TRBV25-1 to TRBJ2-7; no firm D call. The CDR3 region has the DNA TGTGCCAGCAGTGATTTTAGCAGCTCCTACGAGCAGTACTTC. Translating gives CASSDFSSSYEQYF.